Sequencing of this T cell receptor (beta chain) was carried out in a study of early T cells in non-severe SARS-CoV-2 infection. Only a few counts were recorded for this clonotype. TCRdb passed the 5' RACE reads through MiXCR, listing each CDR3 protein once. The top ten hold over 9.5% of the sample, which has about 54,000 distinct CDR3 sequences, around 8% seen once. The material sequenced was whole blood, taken at baseline. This clonotype originated in an adult who was a healthcare worker with PCR-confirmed SARS-CoV-2 infection or an uninfected control (not recorded which).

The CDR3 is CASSQDSGGQQPQHF. DNA for the CDR3: TGCGCCAGCAGCCAAGATTCCGGGGGACAGCAGCCCCAGCATTTT. This chain uses TRBV4-3 with TRBJ1-5; 7 bases are shared with TRBD1. The CDR3 is made up of 15 amino acids. The V segment lost 0 bases and the J segment 7 bases; nucleotides outside the gene matches: 6. Per the germline V gene, CDR1 is LGHNA and CDR2 is YSLEER.